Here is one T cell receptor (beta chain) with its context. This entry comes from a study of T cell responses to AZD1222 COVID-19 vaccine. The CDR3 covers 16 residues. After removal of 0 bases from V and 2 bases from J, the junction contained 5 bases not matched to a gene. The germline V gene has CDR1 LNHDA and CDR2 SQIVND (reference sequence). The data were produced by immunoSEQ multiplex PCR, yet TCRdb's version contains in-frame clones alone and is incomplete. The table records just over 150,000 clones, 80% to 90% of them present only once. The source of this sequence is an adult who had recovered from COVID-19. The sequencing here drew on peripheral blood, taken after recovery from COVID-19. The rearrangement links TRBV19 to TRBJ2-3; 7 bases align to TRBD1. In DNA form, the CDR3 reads TGTGCCAGTAGTATAGAAGGGGGCAGGCCCACAGATACGCAGTATTTT. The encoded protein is CASSIEGGRPTDTQYF. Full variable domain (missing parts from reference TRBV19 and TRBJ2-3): DGGITQSPKYLFRKEGQNVTLSCEQNLNHDAMYWYRQDPGQGLRLIYYSQIVNDFQKGDIAEGYSVSREKKESFPLTVTSAQKNPTAFYLCASSIEGGRPTDTQYFGPGTRLTVL.